These 18 T cell receptor beta chains were sequenced from one sample in a study of graft-versus-host responses after intestinal transplantation. The antigens these receptors bind are not known. Sequencing was performed with immunoSEQ multiplex PCR; in TCRdb, only in-frame clones are kept and a portion is missing. The repertoire consists of tens of thousands of clones, with approximately 84% occurring once and the leading ten covering about 0.43%. The sample here was unstimulated CD4+ T cells sorted from spleen or lymph node cells, taken before transplant. All receptors derive from a human donor who was the organ donor for an intestinal transplant.

The V gene is TRBV30, the J gene TRBJ2-1, with 11 positions matching TRBD2. This CDR3 region has 15 residues. Germline values: CDR1 GTSNPN, CDR2 SVGIG (reference sequence). The V and J ends lost 5 bases and 4 bases, in that order; junction bases with no gene match: 7. The CDR3, as DNA: TGTGCCTGGGGGGCCGGGACTAGCGGTTACAATGAGCAGTTCTTC. Its protein is CAWGAGTSGYNEQFF.

V is TRBV15 and J is TRBJ2-2; 8 bases are a match to TRBD1. The CDR3 loop spans 15 amino acids. The V and J ends lost 5 bases and 5 bases, in that order; junction bases with no gene match: 7. Germline CDR1 LNHNV, CDR2 YYDKDF (reference sequence). As DNA, the CDR3 is TGTGCCACCAGCCCTGGACAGGGATGGACCGGGGAGCTGTTTTTT. It yields the protein CATSPGQGWTGELFF.

This clone was found a few times. This chain joins TRBV10-1 and TRBJ1-6; the D is unclear. Germline-derived CDR1 and CDR2 are WNHNN and SYGVQD (reference sequence). The CDR3 loop spans 13 amino acids. Trimming stripped 2 bases from V and 4 bases from J, with 3 bases between. The CDR3 spells CASSEGYNSPLHF. CDR3 nucleotide sequence: TGCGCCAGCAGTGAGGGTTATAATTCACCCCTCCACTTT.

The V call is TRBV12-5, the J call TRBJ2-3, with a tentative D call TRBD1 (5 bases). Trimming removed 9 bases at V and 4 bases at J, with 11 bases between. The CDR3 has 12 residues. Germline CDR1 is LGHNT and CDR2 is FRNRAP. The CDR3 is CASRENADTQYF. DNA of the CDR3: TGTGCTAGCAGGGAAAACGCAGATACGCAGTATTTT.

This clone came up once. This chain connects TRBV5-1 to TRBJ2-5; TRBD2 agrees at 12 bases. Germline V gives CDR1 SGHRS, CDR2 YFSETQ. The CDR3 runs to 16 residues. The junction had 10 bases not matched to a gene; V was cut back by 5 bases and J by 5 bases. This CDR3 is CASSLNRLAGAETQYF. CDR3 sequence (DNA): TGCGCCAGCAGTTTAAACCGACTAGCGGGGGCGGAGACCCAGTACTTC. The full variable domain, in which reference TRBV5-1 and TRBJ2-5 provide the parts outside the CDR3, is KAGVTQTPRYLIKTRGQQVTLSCSPISGHRSVSWYQQTPGQGLQFLFEYFSETQRNKGNFPGRFSGRQFSNSRSEMNVSTLELGDSALYLCASSLNRLAGAETQYFGPGTRLLVL.

This chain links TRBV10-1 with TRBJ1-1; no clear D. This CDR3 has 14 amino acids. From germline, CDR1 is WNHNN and CDR2 SYGVQD (reference sequence). Trimming removed 2 bases from V and 1 base from J, with 8 bases in between. Written as DNA, the CDR3 is TGCGCCAGCAGTGAGGAAGGTCGGAACACTGAAGCTTTCTTT. Translated, it gives CASSEEGRNTEAFF.

This chain links TRBV30 with TRBJ2-1, with 7 bases matching TRBD1. The germline V gene encodes CDR1 GTSNPN and CDR2 SVGIG (reference sequence). Trimming at V came to 8 bases and at J to 4 bases, leaving 2 bases not matched to a gene. The CDR3 length is 11 residues. This CDR3 is CARGRYNEQFF. CDR3 bases: TGTGCCAGGGGGCGGTACAATGAGCAGTTCTTC. Filled out from reference TRBV30 and TRBJ2-1, the complete variable domain reads SQTIHQWPATLVQPVGSPLSLECTVEGTSNPNLYWYRQAAGRGLQLLFYSVGIGQISSEVPQNLSASRPQDRQFILSSKKLLLSDSGFYLCARGRYNEQFFGPGTRLTVL.

This sequence joins TRBV30 and TRBJ1-4; D is possibly TRBD1 (6 bases). Between the trimmed V and J ends, which lost 3 bases and 8 bases, there was a span of 10 bases. Germline CDR1 reads GTSNPN; CDR2 reads SVGIG (reference sequence). The CDR3 sequence is 12 residues long. CDR3 in amino acids: CAWSGDREKLFF. DNA for the CDR3: TGTGCCTGGAGCGGAGACAGGGAAAAACTGTTTTTT.

The chain has TRBV5-4 and TRBJ1-3; TRBD1 might be the D (5 bases). With 0 bases removed from V and 1 base from J, the gap between germline ends came to 11 bases. The V gene's germline CDR1 is SGHNT and CDR2 YYREEE (reference sequence). CDR3 size: 16 residues. CDR3: CASSLVPGQSGNTIYF. The CDR3 coding sequence is TGTGCCAGCAGCTTGGTGCCGGGGCAATCTGGAAACACCATATATTTT.

This CDR3 is CASSPLLGKANYGYTF. The CDR3 nucleotides read TGTGCCAGCAGCCCCCTTCTAGGGAAAGCTAACTATGGCTACACCTTC. The chain uses TRBV7-8 and TRBJ1-2; no clear D. CDR3 length: 16 residues. Looked up from germline, CDR1 is SGHVS and CDR2 is FQNEAQ. The germline V and J ends were trimmed by 5 bases and 0 bases, with 16 bases remaining between them.

In its sample, this clone was seen a few times. The chain uses TRBV6-5 and TRBJ1-1; D not certain. The CDR3 contains 15 residues. Looked up from germline, CDR1 is MNHEY and CDR2 is SVGAGI. V lost 3 bases and J lost 7, with 18 bases in between. The CDR3 DNA reads TGTGCCAGCAGTTATTCGGTGGAGAAGAGGAATGAAGCTTTCTTT. Protein sequence: CASSYSVEKRNEAFF.

The CDR3 DNA follows: TGCAGTGCTAGGGGGACTAGACCGCAGTTCTTC. It is translated as CSARGTRPQFF. The rearrangement joins TRBV20-1 to TRBJ2-1, with 8 bases lining up with TRBD2. CDR1 is DFQATT and CDR2 is SNEGSKA in the germline V gene (reference sequence). The V gene end was trimmed by 3 bases and the J gene end by 12 bases; junction bases not matched to a gene: 4. CDR3 length: 11 residues.

The V call is TRBV18, the J call TRBJ1-2, with TRBD1 matching 9 bases. Germline CDR1 reads KGHSH; CDR2 reads LQKENI. This CDR3 spans 14 amino acids. The trim removed 5 bases at V and 4 bases at J, leaving 5 bases unmatched. In DNA, the CDR3 is TGTGCCAGCTCATTAACAGGGGGCTCCTATGGCTACACCTTC. As protein: CASSLTGGSYGYTF.

V is TRBV30 and J is TRBJ2-2; no definite D call. The length of the CDR3 is 11 residues. Germline CDR1 GTSNPN, CDR2 SVGIG (reference sequence). The V end was cut by 4 bases, the J end by 6 bases, with 6 bases between. The CDR3 protein is CAWKLAGELFF. The CDR3 DNA sequence: TGTGCCTGGAAGTTAGCCGGGGAGCTGTTTTTT.

The chain recombines TRBV27 with TRBJ1-2, with 8 bases lining up with TRBD1. This CDR3 contains 12 residues. CDR1 and CDR2 from the germline V gene are MNHEY and SMNVEV (reference sequence). Unmatched junction bases numbered 1, after V lost 8 bases and J lost 2 bases. Here the CDR3 reads CASRTGNYGYTF. As DNA, the CDR3 is TGTGCCAGCCGGACAGGGAACTATGGCTACACCTTC.

This chain uses TRBV6-5 with TRBJ2-7; D is perhaps TRBD1 or TRBD2 (5 bases each). In germline, CDR1 is MNHEY, CDR2 SVGAGI. V lost 6 bases, J lost 5 bases, and 14 bases lay in between. This CDR3 contains 13 residues. As DNA, the CDR3 is TGTGCCAGCAGACAGGAGGCGCGGGACGAGCAGTACTTC. Amino acids: CASRQEARDEQYF.

For the CDR3, the DNA is TGTGCCAGCAGGGGCCCTAGCAAGGGTCGAAATGAGCAGTTCTTC. It translates to CASRGPSKGRNEQFF. This chain joins TRBV6-6 and TRBJ2-1; D may be TRBD2 (5 bases). The CDR3 runs 15 residues. CDR1 is MNHNY and CDR2 is SVGAGI in the germline V gene (reference sequence). Trimming left V 6 bases short and J 7 bases short, with 19 bases between.

The rearrangement links TRBV5-1 to TRBJ1-4; a weak D match, TRBD1 (6 bases). Deletions cut 0 bases from V and 8 bases from J, with 11 bases between. This CDR3 is built from 14 residues. Germline V gene lookup returns CDR1 SGHRS and CDR2 YFSETQ. CDR3 in amino acids: CASSLEQGGEKLFF. As DNA, the CDR3 is TGCGCCAGCAGCTTGGAACAGGGAGGGGAAAAACTGTTTTTT.